The 9 T cell receptor beta chains in this list originate from one sample, sequenced in a study of T-cell reconstitution after alpha-beta-depleted transplantation in children (dated by TCRdb to between 2015 and 2016). In light of the paper, this sample's treatment or condition label describes: allogeneic hematopoietic cell transplantation with graft depleted of TCRalphabeta T cells and CD19 B cells. Libraries were prepared through PCR. Instrument used: Illumina HiSeq 2500. Molecular barcoding was employed in the preparation of TCR libraries, with unique molecular identifiers being used to normalize TCRbeta repertoire quantification. TCRdb reworked the public reads: Q25 trimming with fastp, MiXCR clone assembly, productive beta chains retained. Rows with a matching CDR3 protein are joined into one entry that keeps the most common DNA and genes. Recorded for this sample are 700,000 to 850,000 distinct CDR3 sequences; 16% of them occurred a single time. Approximately 5% of the sample is taken by the ten largest.

The specimen comprised PBMCs, mostly from graft donor cells, sampled 360 days after TCRalphabeta/CD19-depleted stem cell transplant. The receptors shown here come from a male patient aged 10 to 17 who had a stem cell transplant for acute lymphoblastic leukemia, so the T cells may come from the graft donor.

This clonotype occurred a few times. The chain joins TRBV27 to TRBJ2-1; 14 bases fit TRBD2. The germline CDR1 and CDR2 sequences are MNHEY and SMNVEV (reference sequence). With V trimmed by 5 bases and J by 10 bases, 16 bases remained unmatched. CDR3 length: 18 residues. The CDR3 DNA is TGTGCCAGCAGTCAACTACTCGGGACTAGCGGGGGTATAGGGGAGCAGTTCTTC. The encoded protein is CASSQLLGTSGGIGEQFF.

This clonotype was seen more than once but under ten times. The chain employs TRBV5-8 and TRBJ2-1; TRBD2 might be the D (6 bases). The germline CDR1 and CDR2 sequences are SGHTS and YDEGEE. The CDR3 length is 15 residues. With 3 bases removed from V and 5 bases from J, the gap between germline ends came to 15 bases. The chain's CDR3 is CASSWGVAGNNEQFF. DNA for the CDR3: TGTGCCAGCAGCTGGGGAGTGGCGGGGAACAATGAGCAGTTCTTC. The full variable domain, its missing parts supplied by reference TRBV5-8 and TRBJ2-1, is EAGVTQSPTHLIKTRGQQATLRCSPISGHTSVYWYQQALGLGLQFLLWYDEGEERNRGNFPPRFSGRQFPNYSSELNVNALELEDSALYLCASSWGVAGNNEQFFGPGTRLTVL.

This clonotype was observed a few times. The chain joins TRBV5-5 to TRBJ2-2; tentatively, D is TRBD1 (6 bases). This CDR3 is built from 13 residues. Per the germline V gene, CDR1 is SGHKS and CDR2 is YYEKEE (reference sequence). The V end was cut by 2 bases, the J end by 6 bases, with 8 bases between. In DNA form, the CDR3 reads TGTGCCAGCAGCTTCAGACAGGCCGGGGAGCTGTTTTTT. This gives the protein CASSFRQAGELFF.

The genes are TRBV15 and TRBJ2-3; 14 bases are a match to TRBD2. V dropped 5 bases and J dropped 4; count of bases not matched to a gene: 14. Per germline, CDR1 LNHNV and CDR2 YYDKDF (reference sequence). This CDR3 is built from 19 residues. CDR3 loop: CATSSRGTSGRWGPDTQYF. CDR3 coding DNA: TGTGCCACCAGCTCGCGGGGGACTAGCGGGAGATGGGGGCCAGATACGCAGTATTTT.

Only a few counts were recorded for this clonotype. The chain employs TRBV3-1 and TRBJ2-1; TRBD2 agrees at 14 bases. After removal of 4 bases from V and 0 bases from J, the junction contained 11 bases not matched to a gene. The germline V gene has CDR1 LGHDT and CDR2 YNNKEL (reference sequence). The length of the CDR3 is 20 residues. CDR3 nucleotides: TGTGCCAGCAGCCGAAGAGGGACTAGCGGGAGTACAAGCTCCTACAATGAGCAGTTCTTC. Translating gives CASSRRGTSGSTSSYNEQFF.

Only a few counts were recorded for this clonotype. V usage is TRBV7-9 and J usage is TRBJ2-1; D is undetermined. The CDR3 is 13 amino acids. Per the germline V gene, CDR1 is SEHNR and CDR2 is FQNEAQ (reference sequence). Trimming cost V 3 bases and J 10 bases, with 13 bases left between them. The CDR3 loop is CASSFKLGEEQFF. The CDR3 coding sequence is TGTGCCAGCAGCTTCAAATTAGGCGAAGAGCAGTTCTTC. Using reference TRBV7-9 and TRBJ2-1 for the parts outside the CDR3, the full variable domain is DTGVSQNPRHKITKRGQNVTFRCDPISEHNRLYWYRQTLGQGPEFLTYFQNEAQLEKSRLLSDRFSAERPKGSFSTLEIQRTEQGDSAMYLCASSFKLGEEQFFGPGTRLTVL.

This clonotype appeared a single time. The gene calls are TRBV9 and TRBJ2-3; D remains ambiguous. Germline V lookup: CDR1 SGDLS, CDR2 YYNGEE. The V gene lost 4 bases and the J gene lost 0 bases, with 15 bases spanning the gap. The CDR3 length is 16 residues. The DNA of the CDR3 is TGTGCCAGCAGCCCCCAGGCCCTACCTAGCACAGATACGCAGTATTTT. Translating it yields CASSPQALPSTDTQYF.

This clonotype was picked up a small number of times. The rearrangement uses TRBV7-3 and TRBJ2-1, with a weak D call TRBD2 (6 bases). The germline gives CDR1 SGHTA, CDR2 FQGTGA. The CDR3 totals 16 residues. Trimming removed 2 bases at V and 4 bases at J, with 15 bases between. The CDR3 DNA reads as TGTGCCAGCAGCTTACTAGACCTCGGAGGGTACAATGAGCAGTTCTTC. Encoded protein: CASSLLDLGGYNEQFF. Together with reference TRBV7-3 and TRBJ2-1, the CDR3 gives the full variable domain: GAGVSQTPSNKVTEKGKYVELRCDPISGHTALYWYRQSLGQGPEFLIYFQGTGAADDSGLPNDRFFAVRPEGSVSTLKIQRTERGDSAVYLCASSLLDLGGYNEQFFGPGTRLTVL.

This clonotype was observed a few times. The chain joins TRBV6-5 to TRBJ2-7, with D tentatively TRBD1 or TRBD2 (6 bases each). This CDR3 spans 10 amino acids. With 6 bases removed from V and 12 bases from J, the gap between germline ends came to 12 bases. Looked up from germline, CDR1 is MNHEY and CDR2 is SVGAGI. DNA for the CDR3: TGTGCCAGCAGAAGGGGGGAATGGTACTTC. It translates to CASRRGEWYF.